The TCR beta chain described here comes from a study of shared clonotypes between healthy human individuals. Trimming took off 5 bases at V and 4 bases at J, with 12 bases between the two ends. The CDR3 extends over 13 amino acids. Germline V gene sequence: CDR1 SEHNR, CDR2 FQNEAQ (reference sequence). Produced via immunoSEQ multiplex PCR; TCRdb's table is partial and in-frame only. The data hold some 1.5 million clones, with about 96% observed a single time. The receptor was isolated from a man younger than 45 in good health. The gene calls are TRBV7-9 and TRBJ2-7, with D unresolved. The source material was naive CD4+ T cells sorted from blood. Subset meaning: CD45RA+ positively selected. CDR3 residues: CASSDHRRYEQYF. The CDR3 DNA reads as TGTGCCAGCAGCGATCACCGCCGATACGAGCAGTACTTC. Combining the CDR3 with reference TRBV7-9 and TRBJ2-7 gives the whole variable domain DTGVSQNPRHKITKRGQNVTFRCDPISEHNRLYWYRQTLGQGPEFLTYFQNEAQLEKSRLLSDRFSAERPKGSFSTLEIQRTEQGDSAMYLCASSDHRRYEQYFGPGTRLTVT.